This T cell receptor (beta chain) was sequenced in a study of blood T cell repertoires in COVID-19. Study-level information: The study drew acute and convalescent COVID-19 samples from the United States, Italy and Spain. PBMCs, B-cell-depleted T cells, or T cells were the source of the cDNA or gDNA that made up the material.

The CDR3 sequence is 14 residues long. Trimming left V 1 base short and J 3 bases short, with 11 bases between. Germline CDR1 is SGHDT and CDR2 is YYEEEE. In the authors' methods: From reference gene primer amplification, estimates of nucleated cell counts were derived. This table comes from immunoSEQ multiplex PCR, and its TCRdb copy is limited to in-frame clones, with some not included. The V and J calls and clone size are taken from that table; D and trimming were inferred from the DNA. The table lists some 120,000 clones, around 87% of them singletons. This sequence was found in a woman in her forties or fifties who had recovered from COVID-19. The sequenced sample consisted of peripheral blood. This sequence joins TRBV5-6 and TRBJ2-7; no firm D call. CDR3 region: CASSLSGARYEQYF. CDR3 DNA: TGTGCCAGCAGCTTGAGTGGAGCCCGCTACGAGCAGTACTTC.